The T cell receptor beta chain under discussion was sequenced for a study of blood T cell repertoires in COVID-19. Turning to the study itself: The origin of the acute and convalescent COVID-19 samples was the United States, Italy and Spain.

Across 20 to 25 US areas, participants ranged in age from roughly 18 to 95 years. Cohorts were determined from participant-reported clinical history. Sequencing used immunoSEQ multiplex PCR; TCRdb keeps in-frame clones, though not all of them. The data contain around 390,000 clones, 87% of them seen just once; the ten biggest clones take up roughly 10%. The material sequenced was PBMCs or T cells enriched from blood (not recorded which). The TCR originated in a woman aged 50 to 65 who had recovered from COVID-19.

CDR3 amino acids: CASSPSRQTPNSGYTF. In nucleotides, the CDR3 is TGTGCCAGCAGCCCCTCCCGACAGACCCCGAATTCTGGCTACACCTTC. The chain uses TRBV14 and TRBJ1-2; the D gene is possibly TRBD1 (5 bases). This CDR3 is 16 amino acids long. Germline V gene sequence: CDR1 SGHDN, CDR2 FVKESK. V lost 4 bases and J 7 bases, leaving 22 bases between the germline ends.